This T cell receptor beta chain was identified in a study of PD-1 blockade in mismatch repair-deficient tumors. Study as a whole: Patients had around 11 mismatch repair-deficient cancer types, all previously treated and progressing.

Method: immunoSEQ multiplex PCR; TCRdb's copy keeps in-frame clones and lacks some. The sample carries approximately 100,000 clones, about four fifths recorded once. Every patient had mismatch repair deficiency by PCR or immunohistochemistry. Notes on the study in general: Tumor-resident clones, often absent from pretreatment blood, expanded after pembrolizumab and then contracted.

Concerning this clone itself: What it binds is unknown.

The source material was peripheral blood, sampled roughly eight months after starting pembrolizumab. This sequence was found in an adult with mismatch repair-deficient cancer.

CDR3 loop: CASSMGGEYQETQYF. CDR3 bases: TGTGCCAGTAGTATGGGGGGGGAGTACCAAGAGACCCAGTACTTC. This rearrangement joins TRBV19 to TRBJ2-5, with 7 nucleotides matching TRBD2. Germline V gene lookup returns CDR1 LNHDA and CDR2 SQIVND (reference sequence). This CDR3 has 15 residues. V was clipped by 3 bases and J by 0 bases; unmatched bases: 4.